What follows are 15 T cell receptor beta chains derived from one specimen sequenced in a study of blood T cell repertoires in COVID-19. Clones were read by immunoSEQ multiplex PCR, and TCRdb kept only the in-frame ones, dropping some. Here the sample spans 170,000 or so clones, approximately 87% being singletons. The sample was peripheral blood. Receptor source: a woman in her sixties or seventies with COVID-19, enrolled during active disease.

This clone was observed once. The J gene is TRBJ1-5, the V gene TRBV4-3; D possibly corresponds to TRBD1 (6 bases). V lost 0 bases and J lost 7, with 13 bases in between. Germline loops: CDR1 LGHNA, CDR2 YSLEER. This CDR3 spans 15 amino acids. DNA of the CDR3: TGCGCCAGCAGCCAAGATTCGGGGGGCGGGCAGCCCCAGCATTTT. Protein product: CASSQDSGGGQPQHF.

This clone appeared a single time. J is TRBJ2-3 and V is TRBV11-2; tentative D call: TRBD2 (5 bases). Germline V gene sequence: CDR1 SGHAT, CDR2 FQNNGV. The CDR3 runs to 12 residues. The V end was cut by 5 bases, the J end by 6 bases, with 9 bases between. The CDR3 nucleotides are TGTGCCAGCAGCACTAGTACGGATACGCAGTATTTT. Encoded protein: CASSTSTDTQYF.

CDR3 nucleotides: TGTGCCAGCAGCCTGTTTGGGCAGGGCGGCGAAAAACTGTTTTTT. This sequence encodes CASSLFGQGGEKLFF. The genes are TRBV7-2 and TRBJ1-4; a possible D gene is TRBD1 (5 bases). Looked up from germline, CDR1 is SGHTA and CDR2 is FQGNSA. V dropped 5 bases and J dropped 8 bases, with 18 bases sitting between them. The CDR3 sequence is 15 residues long.

J is TRBJ2-7 and V is TRBV29-1; 8 bases fit TRBD1. Losses at the gene ends were 7 bases for V and 0 bases for J; bases not matched to a gene: 5. The CDR3 spans 13 residues. Germline V gene sequence: CDR1 SQVTM, CDR2 ANQGSEA. This CDR3 reads CSAGQEGSYEQYF. The DNA for the CDR3 is TGCAGCGCGGGACAGGAGGGCTCCTACGAGCAGTACTTC.

V usage is TRBV5-4 and J usage is TRBJ2-5; D perhaps matches TRBD2 (7 bases). The germline CDR1 and CDR2 sequences are SGHNT and YYREEE (reference sequence). The V and J ends lost 4 bases and 4 bases respectively, with 17 bases between them. The CDR3 contains 15 residues. The CDR3: CASSQGGGRLETQYF. Here the CDR3 DNA reads TGTGCCAGCAGCCAAGGGGGAGGGCGATTAGAGACCCAGTACTTC.

The V call is TRBV19, the J call TRBJ1-1; 7 bases are shared with TRBD1. The V segment lost 6 bases and the J segment 4 bases; nucleotides outside the gene matches: 14. This CDR3 spans 16 amino acids. Germline CDR1 is LNHDA and CDR2 is SQIVND (reference sequence). The CDR3 loop reads CASSTRTGSLATEAFF. The CDR3 nucleotides read TGTGCCAGTAGCACCCGGACAGGAAGTTTGGCCACTGAAGCTTTCTTT.

The chain recombines TRBV9 with TRBJ2-7, with D possibly being TRBD2 (6 bases). Between the trimmed V and J ends, which lost 0 bases and 3 bases, there was a span of 13 bases. The CDR3 has 15 amino acids. Germline CDR1 reads SGDLS; CDR2 reads YYNGEE. This CDR3 is CASSVGGLAYYEQYF. For the CDR3, the DNA is TGTGCCAGCAGCGTAGGGGGACTCGCCTACTACGAGCAGTACTTC.

The chain links TRBV5-1 to TRBJ2-5; maybe TRBD1 (5 bases). The length of the CDR3 is 12 residues. Germline V gives CDR1 SGHRS, CDR2 YFSETQ. Trimming cost V 2 bases and J 6 bases, with 8 bases left between them. The CDR3 sequence is CASSLAGQTQYF. DNA for the CDR3: TGCGCCAGCAGCTTAGCAGGGCAGACCCAGTACTTC.

This clone was recorded only once. The rearrangement joins TRBV14 to TRBJ2-2; TRBD2 is a possible D gene (5 bases). This CDR3 contains 14 residues. The germline V and J ends were trimmed by 8 bases and 0 bases, with 10 bases remaining between them. Germline CDR1 and CDR2: SGHDN and FVKESK. The CDR3 nucleotides are TGTGCCAGCTCGAGGGCCGCGAACACCGGGGAGCTGTTTTTT. Translation gives CASSRAANTGELFF.

A word on this clone: The junction differs from germline at one of its ends, possibly a read error. The J gene is TRBJ1-3, the V gene TRBV6-1; no reliable D call. The germline V gene has CDR1 MNHNS and CDR2 SASEGT. This CDR3 has 11 residues. CDR3 sequence (DNA): TGTGCCAGCAGTGAAGTGGCAGGCTCAAATTTT. Its translation: CASSEVAGSNF.

The chain combines TRBV9 with TRBJ2-2; D uncertain. Germline CDR1 SGDLS, CDR2 YYNGEE. Between the trimmed V and J ends, which lost 0 bases and 2 bases, there was a span of 11 bases. This CDR3 has 16 residues. CDR3 DNA: TGTGCCAGCAGCGTAGTTGCTGCAGAAAACACCGGGGAGCTGTTTTTT. Protein: CASSVVAAENTGELFF. The full variable domain, its missing parts supplied by reference TRBV9 and TRBJ2-2, is DSGVTQTPKHLITATGQRVTLRCSPRSGDLSVYWYQQSLDQGLQFLIQYYNGEERAKGNILERFSAQQFPDLHSELNLSSLELGDSALYFCASSVVAAENTGELFFGEGSRLTVL.

The rearrangement links TRBV2 to TRBJ1-2, with D perhaps TRBD1 (5 bases). The CDR3 runs to 13 residues. V was clipped by 4 bases and J by 8 bases, with 14 bases between them. CDR1 is SNHLY, CDR2 FYNNEI, per germline. DNA of the CDR3: TGTGCCAGCAGTGTAAGGGGATCTGAGGGCTACACCTTC. Translating gives CASSVRGSEGYTF.

V gene TRBV5-4 combines with J gene TRBJ2-1, with a weak D call TRBD2 (5 bases). The germline V and J ends were trimmed by 10 bases and 0 bases, with 17 bases remaining between them. Germline CDR1 and CDR2: SGHNT and YYREEE (reference sequence). This CDR3 is 15 amino acids long. In DNA form, the CDR3 reads TGTGCCGCGGGCTCCCCGACGAGCTCCTACAATGAGCAGTTCTTC. This sequence encodes CAAGSPTSSYNEQFF.

This clone was detected once. The V and J genes are TRBV7-6 and TRBJ2-1; 7 positions agree with TRBD1. This CDR3 spans 13 amino acids. The V and J ends lost 5 bases and 4 bases, in that order; junction bases with no gene match: 2. CDR1 SGHVS and CDR2 FNYEAQ come from the germline V gene. The CDR3 DNA reads TGTGCCAGCAGCGAGGGACAGTACAATGAGCAGTTCTTC. It translates to CASSEGQYNEQFF.

This rearrangement joins TRBV11-3 to TRBJ2-1, with TRBD2 matching 16 bases. Trimming cost V 1 base and J 9 bases; bases outside gene matches: 3. The CDR3 contains 16 residues. The V gene's germline CDR1 is SGHNT and CDR2 YENEEA. This CDR3 reads CASSLAGTSGRVEQFF. The CDR3 DNA is TGTGCCAGCAGCTTAGCCGGGACTAGCGGGAGGGTTGAGCAGTTCTTC.